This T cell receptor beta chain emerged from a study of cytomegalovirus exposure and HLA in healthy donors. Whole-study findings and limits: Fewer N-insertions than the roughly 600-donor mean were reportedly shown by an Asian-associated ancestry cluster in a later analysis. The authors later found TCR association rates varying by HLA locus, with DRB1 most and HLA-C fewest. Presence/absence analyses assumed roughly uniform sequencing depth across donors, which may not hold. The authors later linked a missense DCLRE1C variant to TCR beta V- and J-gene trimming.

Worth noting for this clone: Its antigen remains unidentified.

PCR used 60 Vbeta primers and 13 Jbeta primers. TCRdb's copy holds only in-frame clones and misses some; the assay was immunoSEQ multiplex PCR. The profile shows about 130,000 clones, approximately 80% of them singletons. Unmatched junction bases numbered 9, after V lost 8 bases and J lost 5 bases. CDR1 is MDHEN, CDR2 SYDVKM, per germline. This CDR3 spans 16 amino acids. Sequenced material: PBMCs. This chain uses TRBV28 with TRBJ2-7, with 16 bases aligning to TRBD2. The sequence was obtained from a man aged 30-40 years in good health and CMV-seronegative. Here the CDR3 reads CASSGTGLAGGDEQYF. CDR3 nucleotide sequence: TGTGCCAGCTCCGGAACGGGACTAGCGGGAGGGGACGAGCAGTACTTC.